Each of the 18 T cell receptor beta chains below was sequenced from the same sample in a study of chemoradiotherapy in HPV16-positive cancers. Sequencing used immunoSEQ multiplex PCR; TCRdb keeps in-frame clones, though not all of them. The table lists around 1,600 clones, more than 75% of them singletons. The sample was tumor tissue, taken from a patient who underwent chemoradiotherapy. The source of these receptors is a human donor with HPV-associated anogenital cancer.

The V gene is TRBV7-3, the J gene TRBJ1-2; D is uncertain. The germline CDR1 and CDR2 sequences are SGHTA and FQGTGA. The V and J ends lost 4 bases and 7 bases respectively, with 13 bases between them. The CDR3 has 13 amino acids. The CDR3 sequence is CASSSQGLGGYTF. The CDR3 coding sequence is TGTGCCAGCAGCTCCCAAGGTCTCGGTGGCTACACCTTC.

The chain uses TRBV19 and TRBJ1-5; D gene ambiguous. The V and J ends lost 7 bases and 0 bases respectively, with 13 bases between them. CDR3 length: 15 amino acids. Looked up from germline, CDR1 is LNHDA and CDR2 is SQIVND (reference sequence). The CDR3 here is CASTTGGYSNQPQHF. In DNA, the CDR3 is TGTGCCAGTACCACCGGAGGGTATAGCAATCAGCCCCAGCATTTT.

This chain joins TRBV30 and TRBJ1-3; D gene uncertain. There are 13 residues in the CDR3. The germline V gene encodes CDR1 GTSNPN and CDR2 SVGIG (reference sequence). Trimming pared 7 bases from V and 8 bases from J, leaving 18 bases between. The CDR3 DNA is TGTGCCTCTCGCAAGGGTGCCGGGGACACCATATATTTT. This codes for CASRKGAGDTIYF.

This clone was seen only a few times. The V call is TRBV19, the J call TRBJ1-3; D call uncertain. In germline, CDR1 is LNHDA, CDR2 SQIVND (reference sequence). The CDR3 contains 14 residues. V lost 7 bases, J lost 7 bases, and 17 bases lay in between. CDR3 in DNA: TGTGCCAGTATCCGGCTCGGGTGGCGGAACACCATATATTTT. The encoded protein is CASIRLGWRNTIYF.

This clone was seen a few times. The rearrangement links TRBV7-3 to TRBJ2-5, with D possibly being TRBD2 (6 bases). V shed 5 bases and J shed 7 bases, with 20 bases lying between them. This CDR3 is built from 15 residues. From germline, CDR1 is SGHTA and CDR2 FQGTGA. CDR3 region: CASSPTGWGEGTQYF. The CDR3 bases are TGTGCCAGCAGCCCAACTGGCTGGGGGGAAGGGACCCAGTACTTC.

This clone was seen only a few times. V usage is TRBV6-1 and J usage is TRBJ1-2; D is unresolved. The CDR3 has 12 amino acids. The V end was cut by 1 base, the J end by 4 bases, with 4 bases between. Germline V gene lookup returns CDR1 MNHNS and CDR2 SASEGT. The CDR3 DNA reads as TGTGCCAGCAGTGAAGATCGCTATGGCTACACCTTC. Translated, it gives CASSEDRYGYTF.

The chain uses TRBV5-4 and TRBJ1-1, with a possible D match to TRBD1 (5 bases). The CDR3 runs to 15 residues. V was trimmed by 4 bases and J by 4 bases, leaving 17 bases between them. The germline gives CDR1 SGHNT, CDR2 YYREEE (reference sequence). DNA of the CDR3: TGTGCCAGCAGCGGGCGCACGGGGGTCGGCACTGAAGCTTTCTTT. Protein sequence: CASSGRTGVGTEAFF. Full variable domain (missing parts from reference TRBV5-4 and TRBJ1-1): ETGVTQSPTHLIKTRGQQVTLRCSSQSGHNTVSWYQQALGQGPQFIFQYYREEENGRGNFPPRFSGLQFPNYSSELNVNALELDDSALYLCASSGRTGVGTEAFFGQGTRLTVV.

This clone was seen only once. V is TRBV11-3 and J is TRBJ2-7; tentative D call: TRBD1 (5 bases). This CDR3 is built from 13 residues. The germline V and J ends were trimmed by 5 bases and 6 bases, with 14 bases remaining between them. Germline lookup yields CDR1 SGHNT and CDR2 YENEEA. The CDR3 nucleotides read TGTGCCAGCAGCAAAGGGGTCCTACGCGAGCAGTACTTC. Residues: CASSKGVLREQYF.

This clone came up a few times. The chain uses TRBV19 and TRBJ2-5, with 8 bases identical to TRBD1. CDR1 LNHDA and CDR2 SQIVND come from the germline V gene (reference sequence). V lost 4 bases and J lost 2; bases outside the gene matches: 12. This CDR3 is built from 17 residues. CDR3: CASSRTGKRSLQETQYF. CDR3 DNA sequence: TGTGCCAGTAGTAGGACAGGGAAAAGATCCTTACAAGAGACCCAGTACTTC.

The chain links TRBV19 to TRBJ1-1; D gene unclear. The ends were cut back, 3 bases at V and 5 bases at J, with 10 bases in the middle. This CDR3 is built from 13 residues. Looked up from germline, CDR1 is LNHDA and CDR2 is SQIVND (reference sequence). The CDR3 DNA is TGTGCCAGTAGTATGGAGGGAGGGACTGAAGCTTTCTTT. It yields the protein CASSMEGGTEAFF.

The rearrangement uses TRBV27 and TRBJ2-2; 9 bases match TRBD1. CDR1 and CDR2 (germline): MNHEY, SMNVEV (reference sequence). The CDR3 loop spans 14 amino acids. V gave up 6 bases and J gave up 7 bases; unmatched junction bases: 6. DNA of the CDR3: TGTGCCAGCAGGCAAGGGACAGGGTACGGGGAGCTGTTTTTT. It encodes CASRQGTGYGELFF.

This chain joins TRBV2 and TRBJ1-5; 10 bases agree with TRBD1. Trimming removed 4 bases from V and 3 bases from J; junction bases left unmatched: 3. This CDR3 spans 15 amino acids. CDR1 is SNHLY, CDR2 FYNNEI, per germline. The CDR3 nucleotides read TGTGCCAGCAGTGCGGACAGGGGGTTCAATCAGCCCCAGCATTTT. Residues: CASSADRGFNQPQHF.

This chain uses TRBV7-3 with TRBJ2-3, with 8 bases fitting TRBD2. The germline V gene has CDR1 SGHTA and CDR2 FQGTGA. V shed 3 bases and J 0 bases; nucleotides not matched to a gene: 2. The length of the CDR3 is 15 residues. CDR3 nucleotide sequence: TGTGCCAGCAGCTTCGCGGGGGGTAGCACAGATACGCAGTATTTT. Translated: CASSFAGGSTDTQYF.

The chain carries TRBV25-1 and TRBJ2-3, with D uncertain. Trimming took off 3 bases at V and 3 bases at J, with 10 bases between the two ends. CDR3 length: 14 residues. Germline V gene data show CDR1 as MGHDK and CDR2 as SYGVNS. The CDR3 is CASSDVGMTDTQYF. The CDR3 DNA follows: TGTGCCAGCAGTGATGTAGGGATGACAGATACGCAGTATTTT.

The chain couples TRBV15 to TRBJ1-2; 8 bases agree with TRBD1. Unmatched junction bases numbered 9, after V lost 4 bases and J lost 8 bases. The germline V gene encodes CDR1 LNHNV and CDR2 YYDKDF (reference sequence). This CDR3 contains 14 residues. CDR3 nucleotide sequence: TGTGCCACCAGCACAAGACTGACAGGGGTAGGCTACACCTTC. It is translated as CATSTRLTGVGYTF. Complete variable domain (other parts from reference TRBV15 and TRBJ1-2): DAMVIQNPRYQVTQFGKPVTLSCSQTLNHNVMYWYQQKSSQAPKLLFHYYDKDFNNEADTPDNFQSRRPNTSFCFLDIRSPGLGDTAMYLCATSTRLTGVGYTFGSGTRLTVV.

The rearrangement links TRBV11-1 to TRBJ1-1; 9 bases line up with TRBD1. Germline V gene data show CDR1 as SGHAT and CDR2 as FQDESV (reference sequence). The CDR3 consists of 15 residues. V lost 5 bases to trimming and J lost 8 bases; unmatched junction nucleotides: 12. CDR3 in DNA: TGTGCCAGCAGCCACGGGACAGGGACAGATTTCGAAGCTTTCTTT. Encoded protein: CASSHGTGTDFEAFF. The full variable domain, with the rest looked up from reference TRBV11-1 and TRBJ1-1, is EAEVAQSPRYKITEKSQAVAFWCDPISGHATLYWYRQILGQGPELLVQFQDESVVDDSQLPKDRFSAERLKGVDSTLKIQPAELGDSAMYLCASSHGTGTDFEAFFGQGTRLTVV.

The chain combines TRBV29-1 with TRBJ1-1; weak D call: TRBD1 (6 bases). Trimming stripped 6 bases from V and 6 bases from J, with 26 bases between. In germline, CDR1 is SQVTM, CDR2 ANQGSEA. The CDR3 consists of 16 residues. CDR3 sequence: CSVMGFAGANKAEAFF. For the CDR3, the DNA is TGCAGCGTCATGGGGTTCGCGGGGGCCAACAAGGCTGAAGCTTTCTTT.

The chain couples TRBV27 to TRBJ2-1; 9 nucleotides agree with TRBD2. The CDR3 has 14 amino acids. CDR1 is MNHEY, CDR2 SMNVEV, per germline (reference sequence). With V trimmed by 7 bases and J by 4 bases, 5 bases remained unmatched. CDR3 protein: CASKGTSWYNEQFF. The CDR3 coding sequence is TGTGCCAGCAAGGGGACTAGCTGGTACAATGAGCAGTTCTTC.